Presented here are 32 T cell receptor beta chains from one specimen sequenced in a study of T cell changes during pregnancy in multiple sclerosis. The table came from immunoSEQ multiplex PCR; TCRdb's copy has only in-frame clones and leaves some out. Of more than 25,000 clones listed, approximately 92% are singletons. The sequences come from CD4+ T cells from peripheral blood mononuclear cells, collected in the first trimester of pregnancy. These receptors all come from a female donor with multiple sclerosis, enrolled in a pregnancy study.

CDR3 loop: CASSIGQGHYGYTF. In DNA form, the CDR3 reads TGTGCCAGTAGTATCGGACAGGGCCACTATGGCTACACCTTC. V gene TRBV19 combines with J gene TRBJ1-2; TRBD1 aligns across 8 bases. The germline gives CDR1 LNHDA, CDR2 SQIVND (reference sequence). CDR3 length equals 14 residues. J lost 3 bases, V lost 3 bases, and 3 bases had no gene match. Drawing the rest from reference TRBV19 and TRBJ1-2, the complete variable domain is DGGITQSPKYLFRKEGQNVTLSCEQNLNHDAMYWYRQDPGQGLRLIYYSQIVNDFQKGDIAEGYSVSREKKESFPLTVTSAQKNPTAFYLCASSIGQGHYGYTFGSGTRLTVV.

The chain uses TRBV5-1 and TRBJ2-2; the D is unclear. The CDR3 extends over 15 amino acids. CDR1 SGHRS and CDR2 YFSETQ come from the germline V gene. The V end was cut by 6 bases, the J end by 7 bases, with 19 bases between. The CDR3 DNA follows: TGCGCCAGCACCCCGCGGCCCTTCCAAGGCGGGGAGCTGTTTTTT. Protein product: CASTPRPFQGGELFF. Combining the CDR3 with reference TRBV5-1 and TRBJ2-2 gives the whole variable domain KAGVTQTPRYLIKTRGQQVTLSCSPISGHRSVSWYQQTPGQGLQFLFEYFSETQRNKGNFPGRFSGRQFSNSRSEMNVSTLELGDSALYLCASTPRPFQGGELFFGEGSRLTVL.

The J gene is TRBJ2-7, the V gene TRBV30; D unclear. The CDR3 is made up of 13 amino acids. Germline CDR1 and CDR2: GTSNPN and SVGIG (reference sequence). V lost 5 bases, J lost 2 bases, and 13 bases lay in between. The CDR3 nucleotides read TGTGCCTGGTCGCGTCATCCGACCTACGAGCAGTACTTC. Its protein is CAWSRHPTYEQYF.

This rearrangement joins TRBV30 to TRBJ2-1, with 12 bases matching TRBD2. Losses at the gene ends were 1 base for V and 3 bases for J; bases not matched to a gene: 1. Per the germline V gene, CDR1 is GTSNPN and CDR2 is SVGIG (reference sequence). The CDR3 extends over 15 amino acids. The CDR3 sequence is CAWSGGLAGYNEQFF. DNA for the CDR3: TGTGCCTGGAGTGGGGGACTAGCGGGCTACAATGAGCAGTTCTTC.

The genes are TRBV19 and TRBJ2-4, with TRBD2 identical over 7 bases. V trimming: 6 bases; J trimming: 3 bases; junction bases outside the gene matches: 11. CDR1 LNHDA and CDR2 SQIVND come from the germline V gene (reference sequence). This CDR3 contains 16 residues. As DNA, the CDR3 is TGTGCCAGTAGCCCTGGGGGGGTTGGGGGCAAAAACATTCAGTACTTC. Its translation is CASSPGGVGGKNIQYF.

The chain joins TRBV30 to TRBJ1-1; TRBD1 matches 7 bases. V gave up 3 bases and J gave up 1 base; unmatched junction bases: 8. The CDR3 is 15 residues long. Germline V gives CDR1 GTSNPN, CDR2 SVGIG (reference sequence). In nucleotides, the CDR3 is TGTGCCTGGAGGATAAAGGGGGCGCGGAACACTGAAGCTTTCTTT. Its translation: CAWRIKGARNTEAFF.

The chain couples TRBV7-2 to TRBJ2-5, with TRBD2 matching over 7 bases. There are 15 residues in the CDR3. Looked up from germline, CDR1 is SGHTA and CDR2 is FQGNSA. The V gene end was trimmed by 3 bases and the J gene end by 4 bases; junction bases not matched to a gene: 8. The CDR3 DNA sequence: TGTGCCAGCAGCTTCCAGCGGGGCCGAGGAGAGACCCAGTACTTC. This gives the protein CASSFQRGRGETQYF. Complete variable domain (other parts from reference TRBV7-2 and TRBJ2-5): GAGVSQSPSNKVTEKGKDVELRCDPISGHTALYWYRQSLGQGLEFLIYFQGNSAPDKSGLPSDRFSAERTGGSVSTLTIQRTQQEDSAVYLCASSFQRGRGETQYFGPGTRLLVL.

The chain couples TRBV2 to TRBJ1-4, with D perhaps TRBD1 (5 bases). The CDR3 contains 15 residues. Germline V gene lookup returns CDR1 SNHLY and CDR2 FYNNEI. V was clipped by 4 bases and J by 4 bases, with 13 bases between them. CDR3 region: CASSGLRVNNEKLFF. DNA for the CDR3: TGTGCCAGCAGTGGCCTCAGGGTTAATAATGAAAAACTGTTTTTT.

V and J are TRBV18 and TRBJ1-2, with D unresolved. Trimming pared 2 bases from V and 4 bases from J, leaving 11 bases between. Germline lookup yields CDR1 KGHSH and CDR2 LQKENI. This CDR3 is 14 amino acids long. DNA of the CDR3: TGTGCCAGCTCACCAGAGGGAGTTAGCTATGGCTACACCTTC. Encoded protein: CASSPEGVSYGYTF.

As DNA, the CDR3 is TGCGCCAGCAGTCATTTACAGGGGGTAGGTGGCTACACCTTC. It yields the protein CASSHLQGVGGYTF. The rearrangement links TRBV23-1 to TRBJ1-2; 8 bases are shared with TRBD1. TRBV23-1 is treated as an ORF (open reading frame) with a function not yet certain. The CDR3 contains 14 residues. J lost 7 bases, V lost 3 bases, and 7 bases had no gene match.

The chain is built from TRBV5-5 and TRBJ1-2; D ambiguous. This CDR3 spans 13 amino acids. Germline V gene data show CDR1 as SGHKS and CDR2 as YYEKEE (reference sequence). Between the trimmed V and J ends, which lost 3 bases and 5 bases, there was a span of 11 bases. The CDR3 sequence is CASSWRESYGYTF. The CDR3 DNA sequence: TGTGCCAGCAGCTGGAGGGAAAGTTATGGCTACACCTTC.

The chain employs TRBV9 and TRBJ1-2; 8 nucleotides match TRBD1. Trimming at V came to 0 bases and at J to 3 bases, leaving 4 bases not matched to a gene. Germline V gene lookup returns CDR1 SGDLS and CDR2 YYNGEE. The CDR3 loop spans 15 amino acids. CDR3 DNA: TGTGCCAGCAGCGTAGGACAGGGGATCTACTATGGCTACACCTTC. It codes for CASSVGQGIYYGYTF. The full variable domain, in which reference TRBV9 and TRBJ1-2 provide the parts outside the CDR3, is DSGVTQTPKHLITATGQRVTLRCSPRSGDLSVYWYQQSLDQGLQFLIQYYNGEERAKGNILERFSAQQFPDLHSELNLSSLELGDSALYFCASSVGQGIYYGYTFGSGTRLTVV.

This clone showed up just a few times. The CDR3 DNA sequence: TGTGCCAGTAGTATCAGACAGGGGGTGGTCACTGAAGCTTTCTTT. It encodes CASSIRQGVVTEAFF. The chain joins TRBV19 to TRBJ1-1; TRBD1 matches 9 bases. CDR3 length: 15 residues. V shed 3 bases, J shed 4 bases, and the junction held 6 bases outside the gene matches. Germline V gene lookup returns CDR1 LNHDA and CDR2 SQIVND (reference sequence).

This chain uses TRBV19 with TRBJ2-1; tentatively, D is TRBD1 (5 bases). The CDR3 sequence is 16 residues long. CDR1 is LNHDA, CDR2 SQIVND, per germline (reference sequence). V lost 3 bases to trimming and J lost 4 bases, with 16 bases between them. CDR3 residues: CASSISRASPYNEQFF. CDR3 sequence (DNA): TGTGCCAGTAGTATTTCCAGGGCCTCCCCTTACAATGAGCAGTTCTTC.

The rearrangement links TRBV9 to TRBJ1-1; D not certain. This CDR3 is built from 15 residues. CDR1 is SGDLS, CDR2 YYNGEE, per germline. The V and J ends lost 1 base and 5 bases respectively, with 15 bases between them. CDR3 coding DNA: TGTGCCAGCAGCGTAAAACCGGGGAGAGGAACTGAAGCTTTCTTT. This translates into CASSVKPGRGTEAFF.

The chain recombines TRBV7-6 with TRBJ2-5; TRBD1 is a possible D gene (6 bases). The V end was cut by 4 bases, the J end by 5 bases, with 17 bases between. The CDR3 consists of 15 residues. CDR1 SGHVS and CDR2 FNYEAQ come from the germline V gene. CDR3 sequence reads: CASSYLQERGETQYF. CDR3 coding DNA: TGTGCCAGCAGCTACCTACAGGAGAGGGGGGAGACCCAGTACTTC. The complete variable domain, with remaining parts taken from reference TRBV7-6 and TRBJ2-5, reads GAGVSQSPRYKVTKRGQDVALRCDPISGHVSLYWYRQALGQGPEFLTYFNYEAQQDKSGLPNDRFSAERPEGSISTLTIQRTEQRDSAMYRCASSYLQERGETQYFGPGTRLLVL.

The rearrangement links TRBV7-2 to TRBJ2-1, with 11 bases aligning to TRBD1. The CDR3 extends over 15 amino acids. Germline V lookup: CDR1 SGHTA, CDR2 FQGNSA. With V trimmed by 6 bases and J by 3 bases, 4 bases remained unmatched. As DNA, the CDR3 is TGTGCCAGCAGACGGGACAGGGGGTACTACAATGAGCAGTTCTTC. This sequence encodes CASRRDRGYYNEQFF.

The rearrangement links TRBV5-1 to TRBJ2-7; 9 nucleotides align to TRBD1. Per the germline V gene, CDR1 is SGHRS and CDR2 is YFSETQ. The CDR3 spans 15 residues. Trimming removed 2 bases from V and 5 bases from J; junction bases left unmatched: 8. This CDR3 is CASSLLGQGLNEQYF. For the CDR3, the DNA is TGCGCCAGCAGCTTACTCGGACAGGGGTTGAACGAGCAGTACTTC.

For this clone: At one of its ends the junction is not consistent with the germline gene, which may arise from a read error. The sample has other DNA sequences that encode this CDR3 too. The genes are TRBV11-2 and TRBJ1-5; 8 bases agree with TRBD1. This CDR3 comprises 15 residues. CDR1 SGHAT and CDR2 FQNNGV come from the germline V gene. For the CDR3, the DNA is TGTGCCAGCAGCTTAATGACAGGGGTCGATCAGCCTCAGCATTTT. Translating gives CASSLMTGVDQPQHF.

The chain combines TRBV13 with TRBJ2-3; perhaps TRBD1 as D (6 bases). Looked up from germline, CDR1 is PRHDT and CDR2 is FYEKMQ (reference sequence). With 5 bases removed from V and 2 bases from J, the gap between germline ends came to 11 bases. This CDR3 is 14 amino acids long. CDR3 amino acids: CASSPRTVTDTQYF. Written as DNA, the CDR3 is TGTGCCAGCAGCCCCAGGACAGTCACAGATACGCAGTATTTT.

This chain's CDR3 is CAWSFYRGRSNNEQFF. CDR3 coding DNA: TGTGCCTGGAGTTTTTACAGGGGGAGAAGTAACAATGAGCAGTTCTTC. The chain employs TRBV30 and TRBJ2-1; 8 positions agree with TRBD1. Per the germline V gene, CDR1 is GTSNPN and CDR2 is SVGIG (reference sequence). The CDR3 loop spans 16 amino acids. The trim removed 2 bases at V and 5 bases at J, leaving 11 bases unmatched.

The genes are TRBV11-2 and TRBJ1-3; TRBD1 agrees at 7 bases. The germline CDR1 and CDR2 sequences are SGHAT and FQNNGV. The CDR3 consists of 16 residues. With V trimmed by 5 bases and J by 3 bases, 10 bases remained unmatched. This CDR3 is CASSPGTEIYGNTIYF. CDR3 DNA sequence: TGTGCCAGCAGCCCTGGGACAGAGATATATGGAAACACCATATATTTT.

The J gene is TRBJ1-1, the V gene TRBV7-2; D perhaps matches TRBD1 (5 bases). The germline gives CDR1 SGHTA, CDR2 FQGNSA. V lost 5 bases to trimming and J lost 0 bases, with 13 bases between them. The CDR3 totals 15 residues. The CDR3: CASSVGGGMNTEAFF. The CDR3, as DNA: TGTGCCAGCAGCGTGGGGGGGGGAATGAACACTGAAGCTTTCTTT.

The CDR3 sequence: CASSSVGGGNYGYTF. CDR3 DNA sequence: TGTGCCAGCAGCTCTGTTGGGGGGGGTAACTATGGCTACACCTTC. The genes are TRBV7-6 and TRBJ1-2, with D perhaps TRBD1 (5 bases). V shed 4 bases and J shed 1 base, with 13 bases lying between them. The CDR3 contains 15 residues. Germline values: CDR1 SGHVS, CDR2 FNYEAQ.

V is TRBV2 and J is TRBJ1-1, with no clear D. Germline loops: CDR1 SNHLY, CDR2 FYNNEI. This CDR3 has 13 amino acids. V shed 10 bases and J shed 1 base, with 13 bases lying between them. CDR3 residues: CAIQATENTEAFF. The CDR3 DNA follows: TGTGCCATCCAGGCGACGGAGAACACTGAAGCTTTCTTT.

The chain combines TRBV5-6 with TRBJ1-2; perhaps TRBD1 as D (5 bases). Germline CDR1 SGHDT, CDR2 YYEEEE. The CDR3 contains 15 residues. Between the trimmed V and J ends, which lost 2 bases and 3 bases, there was a span of 14 bases. CDR3 residues: CASSLGPGRDYGYTF. In DNA form, the CDR3 reads TGTGCCAGCAGCTTAGGCCCCGGCAGGGACTATGGCTACACCTTC.

The V call is TRBV29-1, the J call TRBJ1-4; D ambiguous. CDR1 is SQVTM, CDR2 ANQGSEA, per germline. The CDR3 totals 13 residues. V lost 7 bases and J lost 5, with 14 bases in between. The CDR3 DNA is TGCAGCGCCGGGCGGGTTGGGAATGAAAAACTGTTTTTT. This codes for CSAGRVGNEKLFF.

The sample holds one count of this clone. The chain links TRBV4-1 to TRBJ1-1; a possible D gene is TRBD1 (5 bases). Between the trimmed V and J ends, which lost 1 base and 0 bases, there was a span of 9 bases. Germline CDR1 and CDR2: MGHRA and YSYEKL. The CDR3 consists of 15 residues. CDR3 loop: CASSQVGEMNTEAFF. The CDR3 nucleotides are TGCGCCAGCAGCCAAGTAGGGGAAATGAACACTGAAGCTTTCTTT.

The rearrangement links TRBV5-1 to TRBJ2-1; TRBD2 agrees at 10 bases. V lost 4 bases and J lost 5; bases outside the gene matches: 9. The CDR3 contains 16 residues. The germline CDR1 and CDR2 sequences are SGHRS and YFSETQ. The CDR3 bases are TGCGCCAGCAGCCGCGTGCTAGCGGGGGACCACAATGAGCAGTTCTTC. It yields the protein CASSRVLAGDHNEQFF.

The genes are TRBV7-8 and TRBJ2-5, with 8 nucleotides matching TRBD1. This CDR3 has 16 residues. Germline CDR1 and CDR2: SGHVS and FQNEAQ. The V gene end was trimmed by 4 bases and the J gene end by 1 base; junction bases not matched to a gene: 8. CDR3 DNA: TGTGCCAGCAGCTCCCGGACAGGGTGGGCCCAAGAGACCCAGTACTTC. Its protein is CASSSRTGWAQETQYF.

This rearrangement joins TRBV6-5 to TRBJ2-3, with TRBD2 identical over 7 bases. CDR1 MNHEY and CDR2 SVGAGI come from the germline V gene. The V gene end was trimmed by 5 bases and the J gene end by 12 bases; junction bases not matched to a gene: 8. The CDR3 totals 12 residues. CDR3 DNA sequence: TGTGCCAGCAGTCGAGGGGAGGGTTTACAGTATTTT. It encodes CASSRGEGLQYF.

The gene calls are TRBV14 and TRBJ2-3, with D unclear. From germline, CDR1 is SGHDN and CDR2 FVKESK. This CDR3 spans 15 amino acids. Trimming shortened V by 6 bases and J by 0 bases, and 13 bases separated the two germline ends. For the CDR3, the DNA is TGTGCCAGCAGGGGCGTGCTCACTAGCACAGATACGCAGTATTTT. Residues: CASRGVLTSTDTQYF.